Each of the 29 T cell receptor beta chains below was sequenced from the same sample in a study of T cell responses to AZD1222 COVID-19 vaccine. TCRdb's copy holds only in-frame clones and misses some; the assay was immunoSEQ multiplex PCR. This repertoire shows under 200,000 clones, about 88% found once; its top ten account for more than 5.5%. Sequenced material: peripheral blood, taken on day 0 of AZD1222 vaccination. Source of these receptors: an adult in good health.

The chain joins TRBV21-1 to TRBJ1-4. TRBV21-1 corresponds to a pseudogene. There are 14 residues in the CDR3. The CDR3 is CASSMGFQYEKLFF. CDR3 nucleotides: TGTGCCAGCAGCATGGGTTTCCAGTATGAAAAACTGTTTTTT.

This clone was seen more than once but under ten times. The CDR3 DNA reads as TGCGCCAGCAGCCCTTTAGCGGGAGGGCCGATTGAGCAGTTCTTC. Translating it yields CASSPLAGGPIEQFF. The chain recombines TRBV4-3 with TRBJ2-1, with 11 bases identical to TRBD2. CDR1 and CDR2 from the germline V gene are LGHNA and YSLEER. The V segment lost 4 bases and the J segment 9 bases; nucleotides outside the gene matches: 8. This CDR3 has 15 amino acids.

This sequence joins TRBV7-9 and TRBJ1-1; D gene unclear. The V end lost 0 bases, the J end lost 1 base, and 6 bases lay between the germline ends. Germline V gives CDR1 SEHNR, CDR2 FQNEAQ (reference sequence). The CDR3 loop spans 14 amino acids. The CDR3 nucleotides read TGTGCCAGCAGCTTAGCAGGTCGGAACACTGAAGCTTTCTTT. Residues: CASSLAGRNTEAFF.

CDR3 sequence reads: CASSSHSGNTIYF. In nucleotides, the CDR3 is TGTGCCAGCAGTTCCCACTCTGGAAACACCATATATTTT. V and J are TRBV27 and TRBJ1-3; D is unresolved. V was cut by 4 bases and J by 0 bases, with 4 bases left in between. Germline CDR1 MNHEY, CDR2 SMNVEV (reference sequence). The CDR3 extends over 13 amino acids.

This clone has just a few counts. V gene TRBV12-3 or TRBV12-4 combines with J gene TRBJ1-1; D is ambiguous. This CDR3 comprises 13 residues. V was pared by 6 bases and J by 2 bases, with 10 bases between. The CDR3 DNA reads TGTGCCAGCAGCTTGACCAGAAACACTGAAGCTTTCTTT. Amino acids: CASSLTRNTEAFF.

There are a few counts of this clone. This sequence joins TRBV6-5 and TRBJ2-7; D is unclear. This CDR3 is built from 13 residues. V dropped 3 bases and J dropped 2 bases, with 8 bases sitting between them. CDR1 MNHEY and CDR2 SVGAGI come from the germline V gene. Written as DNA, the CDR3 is TGTGCCAGCAGTTATATGATCGCCTACGAGCAGTACTTC. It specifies CASSYMIAYEQYF.

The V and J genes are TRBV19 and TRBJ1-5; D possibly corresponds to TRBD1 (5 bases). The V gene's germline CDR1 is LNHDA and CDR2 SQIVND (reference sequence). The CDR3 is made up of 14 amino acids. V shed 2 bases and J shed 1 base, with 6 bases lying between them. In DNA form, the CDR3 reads TGTGCCAGTAGTATAAGGGACAGCAATCAGCCCCAGCATTTT. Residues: CASSIRDSNQPQHF.

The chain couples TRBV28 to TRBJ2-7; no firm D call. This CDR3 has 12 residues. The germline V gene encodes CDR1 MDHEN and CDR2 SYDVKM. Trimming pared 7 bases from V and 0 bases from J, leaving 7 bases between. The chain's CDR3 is CASIGNSYEQYF. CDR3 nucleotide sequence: TGTGCCAGCATTGGGAACTCCTACGAGCAGTACTTC.

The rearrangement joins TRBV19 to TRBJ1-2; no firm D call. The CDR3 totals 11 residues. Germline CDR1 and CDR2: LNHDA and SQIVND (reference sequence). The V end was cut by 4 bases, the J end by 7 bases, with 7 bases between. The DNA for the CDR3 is TGTGCCAGTAGTAGCGGGGTTGGCTACACCTTC. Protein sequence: CASSSGVGYTF.

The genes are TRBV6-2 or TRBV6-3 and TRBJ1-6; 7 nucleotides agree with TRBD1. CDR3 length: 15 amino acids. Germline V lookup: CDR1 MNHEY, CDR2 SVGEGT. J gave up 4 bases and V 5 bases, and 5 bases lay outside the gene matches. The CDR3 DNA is TGTGCCAGCAGTGGACAGGCGGGGTATAATTCACCCCTCCACTTT. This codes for CASSGQAGYNSPLHF.

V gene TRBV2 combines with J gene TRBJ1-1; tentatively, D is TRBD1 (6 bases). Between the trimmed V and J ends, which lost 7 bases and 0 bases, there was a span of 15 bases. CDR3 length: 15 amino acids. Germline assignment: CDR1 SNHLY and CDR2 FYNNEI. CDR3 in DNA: TGTGCCAGCACCGAACAGGGTATCGTGAACACTGAAGCTTTCTTT. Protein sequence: CASTEQGIVNTEAFF.

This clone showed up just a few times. The CDR3: CASSGQWQPQHF. The CDR3 DNA reads TGTGCCAGCAGCGGACAGTGGCAGCCCCAGCATTTT. This chain links TRBV6-5 with TRBJ1-5, with D perhaps matching TRBD1 (6 bases). This CDR3 is built from 12 residues. With 6 bases removed from V and 7 bases from J, the gap between germline ends came to 10 bases. Germline assignment: CDR1 MNHEY and CDR2 SVGAGI.

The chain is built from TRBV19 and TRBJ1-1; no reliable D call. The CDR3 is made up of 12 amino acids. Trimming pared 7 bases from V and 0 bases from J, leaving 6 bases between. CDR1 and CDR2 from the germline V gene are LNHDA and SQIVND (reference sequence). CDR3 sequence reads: CASTGLNTEAFF. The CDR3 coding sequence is TGTGCCAGTACGGGGTTGAACACTGAAGCTTTCTTT.

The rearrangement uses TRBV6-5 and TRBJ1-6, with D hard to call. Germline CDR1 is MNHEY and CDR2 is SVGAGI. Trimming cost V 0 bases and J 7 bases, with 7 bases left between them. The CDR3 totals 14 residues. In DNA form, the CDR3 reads TGTGCCAGCAGTTACTCAGGTTTCAATTCACCCCTCCACTTT. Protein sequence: CASSYSGFNSPLHF.

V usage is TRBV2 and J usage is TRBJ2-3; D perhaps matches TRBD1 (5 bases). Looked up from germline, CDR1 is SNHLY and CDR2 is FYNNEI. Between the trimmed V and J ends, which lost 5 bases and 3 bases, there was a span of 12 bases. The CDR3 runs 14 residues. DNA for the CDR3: TGTGCCAGCAGTTGGACACTGGGGACAGATACGCAGTATTTT. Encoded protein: CASSWTLGTDTQYF.

CDR3 amino acids: CASRGQIMNTEAFF. Here the CDR3 DNA reads TGTGCCAGCAGGGGACAGATTATGAACACTGAAGCTTTCTTT. The rearrangement uses TRBV6-5 and TRBJ1-1, with 7 bases identical to TRBD1. The CDR3 is made up of 14 amino acids. Germline CDR1 and CDR2: MNHEY and SVGAGI. With 6 bases clipped from V and 0 bases from J, the junction kept 4 bases outside the gene matches.

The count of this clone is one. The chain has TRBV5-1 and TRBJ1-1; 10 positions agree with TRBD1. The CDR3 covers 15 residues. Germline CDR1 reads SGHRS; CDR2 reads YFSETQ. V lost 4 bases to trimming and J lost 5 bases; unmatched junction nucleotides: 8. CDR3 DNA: TGCGCCAGCAGCCTTGGGACAGGGGCGGGTACTGAAGCTTTCTTT. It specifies CASSLGTGAGTEAFF.

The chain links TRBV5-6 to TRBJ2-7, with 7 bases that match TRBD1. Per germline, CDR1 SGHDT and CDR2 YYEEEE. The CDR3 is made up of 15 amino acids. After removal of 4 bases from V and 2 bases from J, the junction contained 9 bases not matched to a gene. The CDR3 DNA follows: TGTGCCAGCAGCCGACAGGGCCGATGGACCTACGAGCAGTACTTC. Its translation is CASSRQGRWTYEQYF.

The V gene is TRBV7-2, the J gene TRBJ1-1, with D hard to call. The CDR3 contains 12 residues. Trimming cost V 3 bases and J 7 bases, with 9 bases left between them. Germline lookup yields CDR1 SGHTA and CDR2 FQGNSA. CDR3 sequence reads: CASSFGPLEAFF. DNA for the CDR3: TGTGCCAGCAGCTTTGGACCTCTTGAAGCTTTCTTT.

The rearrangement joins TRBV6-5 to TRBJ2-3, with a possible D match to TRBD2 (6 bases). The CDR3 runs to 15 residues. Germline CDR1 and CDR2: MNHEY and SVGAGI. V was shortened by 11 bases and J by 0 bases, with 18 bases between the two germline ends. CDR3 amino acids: CALTRGSGSTDTQYF. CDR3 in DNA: TGTGCCCTCACGAGGGGTAGCGGAAGCACAGATACGCAGTATTTT.

DNA for the CDR3: TGTGCCAGCAGTAGCCCGACGGGGGGCAAGGCTTTCTTT. It specifies CASSSPTGGKAFF. The V and J genes are TRBV28 and TRBJ1-1; possibly TRBD1 for D (6 bases). Looked up from germline, CDR1 is MDHEN and CDR2 is SYDVKM. V lost 5 bases and J lost 11, with 18 bases in between. The CDR3 totals 13 residues.

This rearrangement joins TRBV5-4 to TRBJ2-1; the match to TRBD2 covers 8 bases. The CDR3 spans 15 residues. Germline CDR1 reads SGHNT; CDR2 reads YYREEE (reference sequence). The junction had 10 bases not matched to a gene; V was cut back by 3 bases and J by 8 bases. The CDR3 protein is CASSSISGEGDEQFF. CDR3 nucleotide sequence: TGTGCCAGCAGCTCCATTAGCGGGGAGGGGGATGAGCAGTTCTTC. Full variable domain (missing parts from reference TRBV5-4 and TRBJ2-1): ETGVTQSPTHLIKTRGQQVTLRCSSQSGHNTVSWYQQALGQGPQFIFQYYREEENGRGNFPPRFSGLQFPNYSSELNVNALELDDSALYLCASSSISGEGDEQFFGPGTRLTVL.

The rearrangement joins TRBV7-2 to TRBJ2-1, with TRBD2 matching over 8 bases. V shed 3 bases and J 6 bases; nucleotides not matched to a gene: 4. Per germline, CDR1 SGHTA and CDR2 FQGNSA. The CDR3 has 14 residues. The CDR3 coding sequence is TGTGCCAGCAGCTTTTTACTAGCGGTCAATGAGCAGTTCTTC. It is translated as CASSFLLAVNEQFF.

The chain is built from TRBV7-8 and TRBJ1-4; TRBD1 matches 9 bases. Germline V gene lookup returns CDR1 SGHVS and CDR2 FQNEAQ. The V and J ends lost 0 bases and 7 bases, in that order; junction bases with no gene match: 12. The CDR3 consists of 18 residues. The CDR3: CASSLAQPPGQGFEKLFF. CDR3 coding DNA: TGTGCCAGCAGCTTAGCCCAACCTCCGGGACAGGGATTTGAAAAACTGTTTTTT.

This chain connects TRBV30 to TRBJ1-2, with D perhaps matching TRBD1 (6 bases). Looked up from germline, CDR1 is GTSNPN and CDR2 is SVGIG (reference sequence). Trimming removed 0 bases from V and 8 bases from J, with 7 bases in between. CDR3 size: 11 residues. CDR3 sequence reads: CAWSVTGGYTF. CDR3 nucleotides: TGTGCCTGGAGTGTGACAGGAGGCTACACCTTC.

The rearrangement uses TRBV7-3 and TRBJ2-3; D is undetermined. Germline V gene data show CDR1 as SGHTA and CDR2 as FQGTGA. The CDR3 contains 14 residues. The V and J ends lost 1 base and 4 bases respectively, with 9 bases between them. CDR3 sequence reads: CASSLIPSADTQYF. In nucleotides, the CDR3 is TGTGCCAGCAGCTTAATCCCAAGCGCAGATACGCAGTATTTT.

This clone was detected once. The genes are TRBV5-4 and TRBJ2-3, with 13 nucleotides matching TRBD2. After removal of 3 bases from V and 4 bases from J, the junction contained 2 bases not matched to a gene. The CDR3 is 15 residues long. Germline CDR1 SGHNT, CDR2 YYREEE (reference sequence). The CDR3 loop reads CASSSGLAGPDTQYF. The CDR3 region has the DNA TGTGCCAGCAGCTCGGGACTAGCGGGGCCAGATACGCAGTATTTT.

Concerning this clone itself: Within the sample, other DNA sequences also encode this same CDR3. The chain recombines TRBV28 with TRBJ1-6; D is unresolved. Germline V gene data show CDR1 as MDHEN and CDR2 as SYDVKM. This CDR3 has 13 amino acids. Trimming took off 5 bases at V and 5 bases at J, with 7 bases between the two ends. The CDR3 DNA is TGTGCCAGCAGTCCTGGTGATAATTCACCCCTCCACTTT. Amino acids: CASSPGDNSPLHF.

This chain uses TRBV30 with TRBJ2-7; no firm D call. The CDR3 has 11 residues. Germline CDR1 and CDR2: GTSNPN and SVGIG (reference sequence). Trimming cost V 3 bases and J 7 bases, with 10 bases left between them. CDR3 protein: CAWRRDGEQYF. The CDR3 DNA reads TGTGCCTGGAGGCGTGACGGGGAGCAGTACTTC. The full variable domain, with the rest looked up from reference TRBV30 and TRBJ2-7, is SQTIHQWPATLVQPVGSPLSLECTVEGTSNPNLYWYRQAAGRGLQLLFYSVGIGQISSEVPQNLSASRPQDRQFILSSKKLLLSDSGFYLCAWRRDGEQYFGPGTRLTVT.